The rows below give T cell receptor beta chains drawn from one sample of a study of T-cell reconstitution after alpha-beta-depleted transplantation in children. From the PCR reads, TCRdb called clonotypes with MiXCR, one entry per CDR3 protein. Of 250,000 to 300,000 distinct CDR3 sequences in the sample, roughly 7.8% were seen once. The specimen comprised peripheral blood, sampled 360 days after TCRalphabeta/CD19-depleted stem cell transplant. Receptors originate from a female patient aged 2 to 10 who had a stem cell transplant for Fanconi anemia, so the T cells may come from the graft donor. CDR3s include the opening cysteine and the closing phenylalanine or tryptophan. Each record gives: V gene, clone size, D gene, CDR3 length, J gene, CDR3 DNA, CDR3 protein. A D gene is named only where the DNA matches it firmly. Some rows have no size entry. The others give once, few or many, or a class for an expanded clone.

>TRBV4-1|-|-|17|TRBJ1-5
TGCGCCAGCAGCCAGTTTTGGGGGGGCTCGGGGAATCAGCCCCAGCATTTT
CASSQFWGGSGNQPQHF
>TRBV11-2|-|-|14|TRBJ2-7
TGTGCCAGCAGCCCGACTTTGAGCTCCTACGAGCAGTACTTC
CASSPTLSSYEQYF
>TRBV20-1|many|-|17|TRBJ2-7
TGCAGTGCTAGAGATCATATTCGGATGGGCCAGGCCTACGAGCAGTACTTC
CSARDHIRMGQAYEQYF
>TRBV6-1|many|-|15|TRBJ2-5
TGTGCCAGCAGTCTTCAGACTGGCATATGGGAGACCCAGTACTTC
CASSLQTGIWETQYF
>TRBV2|few|-|15|TRBJ1-2
TGTGCCAGCAGTGAAGCAGAGAGATTCCCTTATGGCTACACCTTC
CASSEAERFPYGYTF
>TRBV6-1|-|-|14|TRBJ1-2
TGTGCCAGCTCCCGACTAACTTCGGACGGTGGCTACACCTTC
CASSRLTSDGGYTF
>TRBV3-1|-|-|14|TRBJ1-4
TGTGCCAGCAGCCTACAGGGAACTAATGAAAAACTGTTTTTT
CASSLQGTNEKLFF
>TRBV18|few|-|15|TRBJ1-5
TGTGCCAGCTCCGGTGGGGGGGGGAGCAATCAGCCCCAGCATTTT
CASSGGGGSNQPQHF
>TRBV4-3|-|TRBD2|15|TRBJ2-3
TGCGCCAGCAGCCAAGAAGCGGGGGGGGTGGATACGCAGTATTTT
CASSQEAGGVDTQYF
>TRBV30|-|-|11|TRBJ1-2
TGTGCCTGGATCGGAGGGGGGGGCTACACCTTC
CAWIGGGGYTF
>TRBV12-3/TRBV12-4|many|-|13|TRBJ1-5
TGTGCCAGCAGTTCCGCCCTTTATCAGCCCCAGCATTTT
CASSSALYQPQHF
>TRBV5-1|many|-|13|TRBJ1-5
TGCGCCAGCAGCTTCGACATCGGTCAGCCCCAGCATTTT
CASSFDIGQPQHF
>TRBV19|few|TRBD1|15|TRBJ2-1
TGTGCCAGTCTCCGACAGGGAAATGCCTACAATGAGCAGTTCTTC
CASLRQGNAYNEQFF
>TRBV11-2|-|-|15|TRBJ2-3
TGTGCCAGCAGCCCTACCGGGACCCCCACAGATACGCAGTATTTT
CASSPTGTPTDTQYF
>TRBV5-5|many|-|15|TRBJ1-1
TGTGCCAGCAGCTTGGAGGGCCTGGTGAACACTGAAGCTTTCTTT
CASSLEGLVNTEAFF
>TRBV15|-|-|14|TRBJ1-5
TGTGCCACCAGCAGAGTCGAGGGACCACAGCCCCAGCATTTT
CATSRVEGPQPQHF
>TRBV15|many|TRBD2|14|TRBJ2-2
TGTGCCACCAGCAGAAGCGGGGGCGCCGGGGAGCTGTTTTTT
CATSRSGGAGELFF
>TRBV28|many|-|16|TRBJ1-1
TGTGCCAGCAGTCCCTACCCCCCGGGGGCGAACACTGAAGCTTTCTTT
CASSPYPPGANTEAFF
>TRBV7-8|few|-|14|TRBJ1-6
TGTGCCAGCAGCCCCAAGGGTGATAATTCACCCCTCCACTTT
CASSPKGDNSPLHF